The 11 T cell receptor beta chains below all came from one sample that was sequenced in a study of Ad26.COV2.S vaccination and SARS-CoV-2 variants. Some clones are missing from TCRdb's copy, which holds only in-frame ones; the method was immunoSEQ multiplex PCR. Here the sample spans 85,000 to 95,000 clones, approximately 82% being singletons. This specimen consisted of peripheral blood, obtained after recovery from COVID-19. Receptors originate from a human donor who had recovered from COVID-19.

V and J are TRBV23-1 and TRBJ2-2; possible D gene TRBD2, 7 bases. TRBV23-1 is designated an ORF whose function remains uncertain. CDR3 size: 17 residues. V lost 2 bases and J 10 bases, leaving 23 bases between the germline ends. The CDR3 DNA is TGCGCCAGCAGTCAAGGGGGGGACAACCGCTCGTTTGTGGAGCTGTTTTTT. Its translation is CASSQGGDNRSFVELFF.

In its sample, this clone was seen once. V usage is TRBV7-2 and J usage is TRBJ1-6, with D maybe TRBD1 (6 bases). Germline values: CDR1 SGHTA, CDR2 FQGNSA. With 6 bases removed from V and 14 bases from J, the gap between germline ends came to 14 bases. The CDR3 totals 12 residues. The CDR3 here is CASRTGNGSLHF. For the CDR3, the DNA is TGTGCCAGCAGAACAGGGAATGGATCCCTCCACTTT.

This clone was seen once. The chain carries TRBV4-3 and TRBJ2-1, with TRBD1 identical over 9 bases. This CDR3 is 16 amino acids long. Germline V gene lookup returns CDR1 LGHNA and CDR2 YSLEER. J lost 4 bases, V lost 4 bases, and 8 bases had no gene match. The DNA for the CDR3 is TGCGCCAGCAGCCGAGGGACAGGGAGTCCTTACAATGAGCAGTTCTTC. Its protein is CASSRGTGSPYNEQFF.

The V call is TRBV6-5, the J call TRBJ2-7, with 9 bases matching TRBD2. From germline, CDR1 is MNHEY and CDR2 SVGAGI. V shed 2 bases, J shed 5 bases, and the junction held 7 bases outside the gene matches. CDR3 length: 15 residues. This chain's CDR3 is CASSYEAGGPDEQYF. The CDR3 bases are TGTGCCAGCAGTTACGAGGCGGGAGGGCCAGACGAGCAGTACTTC.

This clone was counted between two and nine times. V and J are TRBV4-3 and TRBJ2-1; 14 positions match TRBD2. Germline assignment: CDR1 LGHNA and CDR2 YSLEER. V shed 0 bases, J shed 8 bases, and the junction held 18 bases outside the gene matches. This CDR3 has 21 amino acids. Written as DNA, the CDR3 is TGCGCCAGCAGCCAAGATCCCCGGGGACTAGCGGGAGCGAATAGACGGGATGAGCAGTTCTTC. Encoded protein: CASSQDPRGLAGANRRDEQFF.

The chain uses TRBV28 and TRBJ2-7; D uncertain. V was shortened by 5 bases and J by 0 bases, with 17 bases between the two germline ends. The CDR3 runs to 16 residues. Germline-derived CDR1 and CDR2 are MDHEN and SYDVKM. CDR3 protein: CASSLLGMTSSYEQYF. The CDR3 DNA sequence: TGTGCCAGCAGTCTTCTGGGCATGACGAGCTCCTACGAGCAGTACTTC.

This CDR3 is CANNGPPEQYF. The CDR3 bases are TGTGCCAATAACGGGCCCCCCGAGCAGTACTTC. The chain employs TRBV5-4 and TRBJ2-7; D is undetermined. The CDR3 is made up of 11 amino acids. With 9 bases removed from V and 6 bases from J, the gap between germline ends came to 13 bases. Germline CDR1 reads SGHNT; CDR2 reads YYREEE (reference sequence).

This clone was seen ten or more times. This specimen includes other DNA sequences encoding the same CDR3. The chain carries TRBV11-3 and TRBJ2-7, with D unresolved. Between the trimmed V and J ends, which lost 1 base and 1 base, there was a span of 11 bases. There are 15 residues in the CDR3. Germline lookup yields CDR1 SGHNT and CDR2 YENEEA. The CDR3 here is CASSLAGTISYEQYF. The CDR3 coding sequence is TGTGCCAGCAGCTTAGCCGGAACCATTTCCTACGAGCAGTACTTC.

The J gene is TRBJ1-1, the V gene TRBV12-3 or TRBV12-4; D is unclear. Trimming pared 3 bases from V and 1 base from J, leaving 6 bases between. This CDR3 has 13 residues. The CDR3 DNA reads TGTGCCAGCAGTTTGACCGAGAACACTGAAGCTTTCTTT. Translated: CASSLTENTEAFF.

The gene calls are TRBV19 and TRBJ1-4; D remains ambiguous. V was pared by 5 bases and J by 4 bases, with 17 bases between. Germline loops: CDR1 LNHDA, CDR2 SQIVND (reference sequence). The CDR3 sequence is 16 residues long. The CDR3 DNA is TGTGCCAGTAGTTCGACTCTCGGCGAAATTAATGAAAAACTGTTTTTT. It codes for CASSSTLGEINEKLFF.

The rearrangement uses TRBV6-5 and TRBJ2-7, with 9 bases lining up with TRBD2. Germline CDR1 and CDR2: MNHEY and SVGAGI. The junction had 9 bases not matched to a gene; V was cut back by 6 bases and J by 3 bases. The CDR3 spans 15 residues. The CDR3 loop is CASRAGLAEHYEQYF. DNA for the CDR3: TGTGCCAGCAGAGCGGGACTAGCAGAACACTACGAGCAGTACTTC.